Following are 27 T cell receptor beta chains from one sample sequenced in a study of post-analysis software for immune sequencing data. Study observations and caveats: There were five TRBV segments more frequent in patients than controls, and TRBV5-6, TRBV5-1 and TRBV20-1 were among them.

The antigens for these receptors are not known. Prepared libraries of TCR beta cDNA carried unique molecular identifiers. TCRdb processed the PCR reads anew with MiXCR; each CDR3 protein has one entry. The profile shows roughly 650,000 distinct CDR3 sequences, around 60% of them singletons. The sample taken for sequencing was blood. All receptors derive from a girl aged 2-10 years with multiple sclerosis.

The CDR3 loop reads CSVRDSLTYEQYF. The DNA of the CDR3 is TGCAGCGTCCGGGACAGCCTCACCTACGAGCAGTACTTC. The J gene is TRBJ2-7, the V gene TRBV29-1; 7 bases are a match to TRBD1. V was pared by 6 bases and J by 2 bases, with 7 bases of the junction left unmatched. In germline, CDR1 is SQVTM, CDR2 ANQGSEA. This CDR3 is 13 amino acids long.

The chain carries TRBV11-2 and TRBJ2-6, with 8 bases lining up with TRBD1. Trimming cost V 3 bases and J 0 bases; bases outside gene matches: 10. The CDR3 has 19 amino acids. The germline CDR1 and CDR2 sequences are SGHAT and FQNNGV. The CDR3: CASSFRQGALSSGANVLTF. DNA of the CDR3: TGTGCCAGCAGCTTCCGGCAGGGGGCTCTCTCCTCTGGGGCCAACGTCCTGACTTTC.

This clonotype was seen repeatedly, ten times or more. This chain joins TRBV20-1 and TRBJ2-5, with 9 bases lining up with TRBD1. This CDR3 is built from 13 residues. The germline gives CDR1 DFQATT, CDR2 SNEGSKA (reference sequence). V shed 7 bases and J 2 bases; nucleotides not matched to a gene: 5. DNA of the CDR3: TGCAGTGTTAGGACAGGGGCACAAGAGACCCAGTACTTC. Translating it yields CSVRTGAQETQYF.

This clonotype showed up just once. CDR3 DNA sequence: TGCAGTGCTACGATCTGGGACCTGGGCTACGAGCAGTACTTC. Residues: CSATIWDLGYEQYF. The V gene is TRBV20-1, the J gene TRBJ2-7; either TRBD1 or TRBD2 may fit D (5 bases each). There are 14 residues in the CDR3. Germline CDR1 reads DFQATT; CDR2 reads SNEGSKA (reference sequence). The ends were cut back, 4 bases at V and 3 bases at J, with 16 bases in the middle.

The chain carries TRBV5-1 and TRBJ2-3; the D gene is possibly TRBD2 (6 bases). From germline, CDR1 is SGHRS and CDR2 YFSETQ. Between the trimmed V and J ends, which lost 2 bases and 4 bases, there was a span of 11 bases. The CDR3 has 14 residues. CDR3 DNA sequence: TGCGCCAGCAGCTTAGGGACTTATCCAGATACGCAGTATTTT. Protein: CASSLGTYPDTQYF.

A few counts support this clonotype. The genes are TRBV27 and TRBJ2-7; a weak D match, TRBD2 (7 bases). The CDR3 has 15 residues. Germline CDR1 is MNHEY and CDR2 is SMNVEV (reference sequence). Trimming removed 2 bases at V and 2 bases at J, with 13 bases between. The CDR3 loop reads CASSLTTGGPYEQYF. For the CDR3, the DNA is TGTGCCAGCAGTTTAACGACGGGGGGCCCCTACGAGCAGTACTTC.

This rearrangement joins TRBV6-1 to TRBJ2-7, with unresolved D. CDR3 size: 16 residues. Trimming stripped 6 bases from V and 1 base from J, with 19 bases between. The germline V gene encodes CDR1 MNHNS and CDR2 SASEGT. The CDR3 DNA reads as TGTGCCAGCAGCATGTACCCCCGCGAAGAATCCTACGAGCAGTACTTC. The encoded protein is CASSMYPREESYEQYF.

This chain links TRBV3-1 with TRBJ2-3; 11 nucleotides match TRBD2. Germline trimming cut 4 bases from V and 5 bases from J; bases unmatched to any gene: 11. In germline, CDR1 is LGHDT, CDR2 YNNKEL (reference sequence). This CDR3 contains 17 residues. In nucleotides, the CDR3 is TGTGCCAGCAGCCCAGAACTAGCGGGGGTGTCGGGAGATACGCAGTATTTT. Encoded protein: CASSPELAGVSGDTQYF.

The chain links TRBV30 to TRBJ2-7; no definite D call. The ends were cut back, 1 base at V and 0 bases at J, with 10 bases in the middle. Germline CDR1 and CDR2: GTSNPN and SVGIG (reference sequence). The CDR3 sequence is 14 residues long. CDR3 bases: TGTGCCTGGAGTGGGAGATTTAGCTCCTACGAGCAGTACTTC. It codes for CAWSGRFSSYEQYF.

This chain uses TRBV20-1 with TRBJ2-3; no clear D gene. Germline-derived CDR1 and CDR2 are DFQATT and SNEGSKA (reference sequence). V was shortened by 2 bases and J by 3 bases, with 12 bases between the two germline ends. This CDR3 has 14 amino acids. The CDR3 bases are TGCAGTGCTAGACGCAGCGAAGGGACAGATACGCAGTATTTT. It specifies CSARRSEGTDTQYF.

The sample holds a few counts of this clonotype. This chain uses TRBV7-6 with TRBJ2-1; TRBD2 matches at 9 bases. The CDR3 has 15 amino acids. Trimming took 1 base from V and 7 from J; bases not matched to a gene: 5. Germline values: CDR1 SGHVS, CDR2 FNYEAQ. DNA of the CDR3: TGTGCCAGCAGCTTAGGCGGGAGGGCTGTAAATGAGCAGTTCTTC. It is translated as CASSLGGRAVNEQFF.

This clonotype was seen more than once but under ten times. The chain has TRBV6-2 or TRBV6-3 and TRBJ1-1, with D unresolved. V lost 6 bases to trimming and J lost 3 bases, with 17 bases between them. The CDR3 covers 15 residues. Germline CDR1 and CDR2: MNHEY and SVGEGT. The CDR3 region is CASRTPTSLHTEAFF. The CDR3 nucleotides read TGTGCCAGCAGAACCCCGACGAGTCTTCACACTGAAGCTTTCTTT.

V usage is TRBV11-2 and J usage is TRBJ2-5; tentatively, D is TRBD1 (6 bases). The V gene lost 5 bases and the J gene lost 0 bases, with 10 bases spanning the gap. CDR1 is SGHAT and CDR2 is FQNNGV in the germline V gene. This CDR3 region has 14 residues. This CDR3 reads CASSPRQDQETQYF. CDR3 DNA: TGTGCCAGCAGCCCCAGACAGGACCAAGAGACCCAGTACTTC.

This chain links TRBV12-3 or TRBV12-4 with TRBJ2-3; 11 nucleotides agree with TRBD2. This CDR3 contains 16 residues. V lost 5 bases and J lost 3; bases outside the gene matches: 7. The DNA for the CDR3 is TGTGCCAGCAGTCCCTGGGCTAGCGGGAGGACAGATACGCAGTATTTT. Translated, it gives CASSPWASGRTDTQYF.

The chain recombines TRBV5-1 with TRBJ2-1; TRBD1 agrees at 8 bases. V lost 7 bases to trimming and J lost 7 bases; unmatched junction nucleotides: 10. The CDR3 runs to 14 residues. The germline gives CDR1 SGHRS, CDR2 YFSETQ. Here the CDR3 DNA reads TGCGCCAGCGATACAGGACAGGGACAAAATGAGCAGTTCTTC. Its translation is CASDTGQGQNEQFF.

The J gene is TRBJ2-7, the V gene TRBV20-1, with 10 bases matching TRBD2. This CDR3 region has 14 residues. The J segment lost 5 bases and the V segment lost 3 bases, leaving 7 bases of the junction unmatched. The germline gives CDR1 DFQATT, CDR2 SNEGSKA (reference sequence). CDR3 nucleotides: TGCAGTGCTAGCGCCCTAGCGGGAGCCGACGAGCAGTACTTC. Its translation: CSASALAGADEQYF.

The chain is built from TRBV9 and TRBJ2-7, with D possibly TRBD2 on 5 matching bases. This CDR3 contains 16 residues. Germline V gives CDR1 SGDLS, CDR2 YYNGEE. V lost 0 bases to trimming and J lost 3 bases, with 16 bases between them. This CDR3 reads CASSVGGIGVGYEQYF. CDR3 DNA sequence: TGTGCCAGCAGCGTAGGTGGGATCGGGGTCGGCTACGAGCAGTACTTC. The entire variable domain, with the rest obtained from reference TRBV9 and TRBJ2-7, is as follows: DSGVTQTPKHLITATGQRVTLRCSPRSGDLSVYWYQQSLDQGLQFLIQYYNGEERAKGNILERFSAQQFPDLHSELNLSSLELGDSALYFCASSVGGIGVGYEQYFGPGTRLTVT.

This clonotype was detected a few times. The V and J genes are TRBV5-6 and TRBJ2-7; tentatively, D is TRBD1 (5 bases). The CDR3 totals 15 residues. In germline, CDR1 is SGHDT, CDR2 YYEEEE. The V end lost 4 bases, the J end lost 7 bases, and 21 bases lay between the germline ends. CDR3 coding DNA: TGTGCCAGCAGCCCTAACAGGTCTCCCTACAATGAGCAGTACTTC. Translating it yields CASSPNRSPYNEQYF.

V usage is TRBV12-3 or TRBV12-4 and J usage is TRBJ2-3; the D gene is possibly TRBD2 (6 bases). V lost 7 bases to trimming and J lost 7 bases, with 18 bases between them. The CDR3 is made up of 14 amino acids. The CDR3 DNA is TGTGCCAGCACTAGGAGGGGCGATGATTATACGCAGTATTTT. This encodes CASTRRGDDYTQYF.

This clonotype occurred a few times. The chain carries TRBV10-3 and TRBJ2-4; D gene unclear. V was cut by 8 bases and J by 3 bases, with 5 bases left in between. Germline V CDR1 and CDR2: ENHRY, SYGVKD. The CDR3 totals 11 residues. CDR3 coding DNA: TGTGCCATCGGCGACAAAAACATTCAGTACTTC. It is translated as CAIGDKNIQYF.

This chain joins TRBV12-3 or TRBV12-4 and TRBJ1-4, with 7 bases identical to TRBD1. With V trimmed by 7 bases and J by 6 bases, 11 bases remained unmatched. The CDR3 has 15 residues. Here the CDR3 DNA reads TGTGCCAGCACTACTTCGTTGGGGACAGATGAAAAACTGTTTTTT. It yields the protein CASTTSLGTDEKLFF.

The chain carries TRBV10-3 and TRBJ2-5, with a tentative D call TRBD1 (6 bases). The J call may be incorrect, as the DNA end agrees better with TRBJ2-7. This CDR3 comprises 14 residues. Germline V gene lookup returns CDR1 ENHRY and CDR2 SYGVKD. This CDR3 reads CAIRPDSQSYEQYF. CDR3 sequence (DNA): TGTGCCATCAGGCCGGACAGCCAATCTTACGAGCAGTACTTC.

This chain links TRBV9 with TRBJ2-7; D remains ambiguous. There are 14 residues in the CDR3. The ends were cut back, 0 bases at V and 0 bases at J, with 7 bases in the middle. From germline, CDR1 is SGDLS and CDR2 YYNGEE. The CDR3, as DNA: TGTGCCAGCAGCGTAGCTATGGGCTCCTACGAGCAGTACTTC. It codes for CASSVAMGSYEQYF.

This clonotype came up a few times. The chain carries TRBV5-5 and TRBJ1-5; D is undetermined. Germline V gene sequence: CDR1 SGHKS, CDR2 YYEKEE (reference sequence). The CDR3 is 17 amino acids. The ends were cut back, 0 bases at V and 2 bases at J, with 15 bases in the middle. The CDR3 nucleotides read TGTGCCAGCAGCTTGGAAGACGCCGGAAGGGGCAATCAGCCCCAGCATTTT. Translating gives CASSLEDAGRGNQPQHF.

The table lists this clonotype with a few counts. The chain joins TRBV6-5 to TRBJ2-3; TRBD2 might be the D (5 bases). The CDR3 is made up of 17 amino acids. Trimming removed 4 bases at V and 2 bases at J, with 19 bases between. The V gene's germline CDR1 is MNHEY and CDR2 SVGAGI. The CDR3 bases are TGTGCCAGCAGTTTAGGGCTCCTGGCGACTAACACAGATACGCAGTATTTT. Residues: CASSLGLLATNTDTQYF.

The rearrangement uses TRBV20-1 and TRBJ1-2; the D is unclear. This CDR3 has 16 amino acids. V was pared by 0 bases and J by 3 bases, with 17 bases between. Germline CDR1 is DFQATT and CDR2 is SNEGSKA (reference sequence). CDR3 residues: CSARDLVAEPHYGYTF. The CDR3 nucleotides are TGCAGTGCTAGAGATCTGGTGGCAGAGCCTCACTATGGCTACACCTTC.

This chain joins TRBV27 and TRBJ1-6, with 7 bases identical to TRBD1. Germline CDR1 MNHEY, CDR2 SMNVEV (reference sequence). CDR3 size: 15 residues. V was pared by 7 bases and J by 6 bases, with 9 bases of the junction left unmatched. CDR3 sequence reads: CASKLRGRFNSPLHF. CDR3 sequence (DNA): TGTGCCAGCAAGCTAAGGGGGCGCTTTAATTCACCCCTCCACTTT.